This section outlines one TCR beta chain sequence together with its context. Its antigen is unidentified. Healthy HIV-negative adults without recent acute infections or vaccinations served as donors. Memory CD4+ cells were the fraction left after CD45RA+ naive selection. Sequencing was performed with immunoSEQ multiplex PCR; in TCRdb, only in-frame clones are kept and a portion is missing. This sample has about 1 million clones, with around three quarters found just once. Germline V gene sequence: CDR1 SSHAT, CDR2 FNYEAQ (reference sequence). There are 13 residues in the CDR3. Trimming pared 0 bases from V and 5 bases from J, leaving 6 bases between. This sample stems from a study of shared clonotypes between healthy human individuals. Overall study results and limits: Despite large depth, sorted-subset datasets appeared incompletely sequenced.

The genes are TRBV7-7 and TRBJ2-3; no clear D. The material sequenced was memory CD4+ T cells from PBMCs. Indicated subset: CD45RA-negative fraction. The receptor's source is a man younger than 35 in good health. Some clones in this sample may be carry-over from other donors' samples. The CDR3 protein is CASSLAEGDTQYF. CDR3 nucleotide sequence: TGTGCCAGCAGCTTAGCCGAAGGAGATACGCAGTATTTT.